A selection of T cell receptor beta chains follows, all from one sample in a study of T cells after yellow fever vaccination. MiXCR, applied by TCRdb to the 5' RACE reads, yields one record per CDR3 protein. Among 300,000 to 400,000 distinct CDR3 sequences listed, around 12% were seen once. The specimen was CD4+ T cells sorted from PBMCs, collected 15 days after the yellow fever booster vaccination. Receptors were obtained from a man aged 18 to 35 who received the YFV17D yellow fever vaccine. Both conserved end residues are part of each CDR3. A D gene is named only where the DNA matches it firmly. Some rows mark clone size as missing; the rest say once, few, many or name a class of expanded clone.

clone size: many; J gene: TRBJ2-2; V gene: TRBV7-6; D gene: TRBD2; CDR3 DNA: TGTGCCAGCAGCTCCGGGGGGGCGAACACCGGGGAGCTGTTTTTT; CDR3 protein: CASSSGGANTGELFF
clone size: NA; J gene: TRBJ1-2; V gene: TRBV11-2; D gene: NA; CDR3 DNA: TGTGCCAGCAGCTTAAGATTGGCCCAGTACGTCGATGGCTACACCTTC; CDR3 protein: CASSLRLAQYVDGYTF
clone size: many; J gene: TRBJ1-3; V gene: TRBV20-1; D gene: TRBD1; CDR3 DNA: TGCAGTGCACCCGACAGGGGGACCTCTGGAAACACCATATATTTT; CDR3 protein: CSAPDRGTSGNTIYF
clone size: few; J gene: TRBJ1-1; V gene: TRBV28; D gene: TRBD1; CDR3 DNA: TGTGCCAGCAGCAGGGGGGGGGCCGAGACTGAAGCTTTCTTT; CDR3 protein: CASSRGGAETEAFF
clone size: few; J gene: TRBJ2-2; V gene: TRBV7-2; D gene: TRBD2; CDR3 DNA: TGTGCCAGCAGCCGCCTTACCGGACTAGCGGGGACCTTAAACACCGGGGAGCTGTTTTTT; CDR3 protein: CASSRLTGLAGTLNTGELFF
clone size: few; J gene: TRBJ1-1; V gene: TRBV6-5; D gene: TRBD1; CDR3 DNA: TGTGCCAGCAGCTCTTCCCGACAGGGGCAAGCTTTCTTT; CDR3 protein: CASSSSRQGQAFF
clone size: NA; J gene: TRBJ2-3; V gene: TRBV7-2; D gene: NA; CDR3 DNA: TGTGCCAGCAGCCCCGCGGGCAGCACAGATACGCAGTATTTT; CDR3 protein: CASSPAGSTDTQYF
clone size: NA; J gene: TRBJ2-1; V gene: TRBV7-8; D gene: NA; CDR3 DNA: TGTGCCAGCAGCTTAGCCCTCGGGGCCATGCCCAATGAGCAGTTCTTC; CDR3 protein: CASSLALGAMPNEQFF
clone size: NA; J gene: TRBJ2-3; V gene: TRBV5-1; D gene: TRBD2; CDR3 DNA: TGCGCCAGCAGCTTGGATGCGGGGGGTGCAGATACGCAGTATTTT; CDR3 protein: CASSLDAGGADTQYF
clone size: many; J gene: TRBJ2-7; V gene: TRBV20-1; D gene: TRBD1; CDR3 DNA: TGCAGTGCCAAAAGGGACAGGGACGAGCAGTACTTC; CDR3 protein: CSAKRDRDEQYF
clone size: NA; J gene: TRBJ2-7; V gene: TRBV6-2/TRBV6-3; D gene: NA; CDR3 DNA: TGTGCCAGCAGTTACTCGACACAAGGCGAGCAGTACTTC; CDR3 protein: CASSYSTQGEQYF
clone size: many; J gene: TRBJ2-5; V gene: TRBV7-8; D gene: NA; CDR3 DNA: TGTGCCAGCAGCCTAAGTGCAGGGGCCCCATCGTGGGAGACCCAGTACTTC; CDR3 protein: CASSLSAGAPSWETQYF
clone size: NA; J gene: TRBJ2-6; V gene: TRBV27; D gene: TRBD1; CDR3 DNA: TGTGCCAGCATCGACAGGGGGAAAAGTGACGACGTCCTGACTTTC; CDR3 protein: CASIDRGKSDDVLTF
clone size: few; J gene: TRBJ2-7; V gene: TRBV5-1; D gene: NA; CDR3 DNA: TGCGCCAGCACCCCTCGGGACTCGCCATACGAGCAGTACTTC; CDR3 protein: CASTPRDSPYEQYF
clone size: NA; J gene: TRBJ2-3; V gene: TRBV12-3/TRBV12-4; D gene: NA; CDR3 DNA: TGTGCCAGCAGTTTCTACAGGGTTGATACGCAGTATTTT; CDR3 protein: CASSFYRVDTQYF
clone size: few; J gene: TRBJ2-3; V gene: TRBV6-2/TRBV6-3; D gene: NA; CDR3 DNA: TGTGCCAGCACCCCCCGAAGGGTTAGCGGCGATACGCAGTATTTT; CDR3 protein: CASTPRRVSGDTQYF
clone size: few; J gene: TRBJ1-2; V gene: TRBV9; D gene: NA; CDR3 DNA: TGTGCCAGCAGCGTAGAGGCAGCCTCTAACTATGGCTACACCTTC; CDR3 protein: CASSVEAASNYGYTF
clone size: many; J gene: TRBJ2-3; V gene: TRBV20-1; D gene: TRBD2; CDR3 DNA: TGCAGTGCTAGATCCCCGACTAGCGGGGGGCCAGATACGCAGTATTTT; CDR3 protein: CSARSPTSGGPDTQYF
clone size: NA; J gene: TRBJ2-1; V gene: TRBV7-3; D gene: TRBD2; CDR3 DNA: TGTGCCAGCAGCGCCCTAGCGGGGTACAATGAGCAGTTCTTC; CDR3 protein: CASSALAGYNEQFF
clone size: few; J gene: TRBJ1-2; V gene: TRBV6-6; D gene: NA; CDR3 DNA: TGTGCCAGCAGTTACGCCCGAGGCTATGGCTACACCTTC; CDR3 protein: CASSYARGYGYTF
clone size: few; J gene: TRBJ2-5; V gene: TRBV24-1; D gene: TRBD1; CDR3 DNA: TGTGCCACCAGTGATTCCCGGACAGGCCAAGAGACCCAGTACTTC; CDR3 protein: CATSDSRTGQETQYF
clone size: few; J gene: TRBJ2-3; V gene: TRBV5-1; D gene: NA; CDR3 DNA: TGCGCCAGCAGCTCTCCCCCGGGAGGACAGGGCACAGATACGCAGTATTTT; CDR3 protein: CASSSPPGGQGTDTQYF
clone size: few; J gene: TRBJ1-2; V gene: TRBV4-3; D gene: TRBD1; CDR3 DNA: TGCGCCAGCAGCCGAAAGACAGGGGGCGACTATGGCTACACCTTC; CDR3 protein: CASSRKTGGDYGYTF
clone size: NA; J gene: TRBJ1-1; V gene: TRBV6-2/TRBV6-3; D gene: NA; CDR3 DNA: TGTGCCAGCAGTGAGGGGAACACTGAAGCTTTCTTT; CDR3 protein: CASSEGNTEAFF
clone size: many; J gene: TRBJ1-2; V gene: TRBV15; D gene: TRBD1; CDR3 DNA: TGTGCCACCAGCCCAGGGGGCCGTGGCTACACCTTC; CDR3 protein: CATSPGGRGYTF
clone size: few; J gene: TRBJ2-1; V gene: TRBV5-5; D gene: TRBD2; CDR3 DNA: TGTGCCAGCAGCTCTAGCGGGGGGGGTTACAATGAGCAGTTCTTC; CDR3 protein: CASSSSGGGYNEQFF
clone size: NA; J gene: TRBJ2-2; V gene: TRBV4-2; D gene: TRBD2; CDR3 DNA: TGTGCCAGCAGCCAAGACGGGGGACTAGCAAACATCGGGGAGCTGTTTTTT; CDR3 protein: CASSQDGGLANIGELFF
clone size: few; J gene: TRBJ1-2; V gene: TRBV6-1; D gene: NA; CDR3 DNA: TGTGCCAGCAGGCTTTCCGGTCCGGGCAACTATGGCTACACCTTC; CDR3 protein: CASRLSGPGNYGYTF
clone size: few; J gene: TRBJ2-1; V gene: TRBV12-3/TRBV12-4; D gene: NA; CDR3 DNA: TGTGCCAGCAGTTTCGGGCAGGGCCCCTACAATGAGCAGTTCTTC; CDR3 protein: CASSFGQGPYNEQFF
clone size: few; J gene: TRBJ2-4; V gene: TRBV6-5; D gene: NA; CDR3 DNA: TGTGCCAGCAGTTCGGGCGGGGCGGGCAAAAACATTCAGTACTTC; CDR3 protein: CASSSGGAGKNIQYF
clone size: few; J gene: TRBJ1-6; V gene: TRBV5-1; D gene: NA; CDR3 DNA: TGCGCCAGCAGCTTGGAAGGGAGCTCCTATAATTCACCCCTCCACTTT; CDR3 protein: CASSLEGSSYNSPLHF
clone size: NA; J gene: TRBJ1-1; V gene: TRBV27; D gene: NA; CDR3 DNA: TGTGCCAGCAGTTTAAGACAGGCCTTCATGAACACTGAAGCTTTCTTT; CDR3 protein: CASSLRQAFMNTEAFF
clone size: few; J gene: TRBJ2-3; V gene: TRBV20-1; D gene: NA; CDR3 DNA: TGCAGTGCTAGAGTAGCGGTCGGCACAGATACGCAGTATTTT; CDR3 protein: CSARVAVGTDTQYF
clone size: NA; J gene: TRBJ2-1; V gene: TRBV20-1; D gene: TRBD1; CDR3 DNA: TGCAGTGCTAGAGACCTGCAGCCCCGGACAGGGGAATCCTACAATGAGCAGTTCTTC; CDR3 protein: CSARDLQPRTGESYNEQFF
clone size: many; J gene: TRBJ2-6; V gene: TRBV11-2; D gene: NA; CDR3 DNA: TGTGCCAGCGCCCCGGACGGGATTGGGGCCAACGTCCTGACTTTC; CDR3 protein: CASAPDGIGANVLTF